This T cell receptor (beta chain) comes out of a study of control samples from healthy donors and cancer patients. Sequenced by immunoSEQ multiplex PCR; TCRdb stores in-frame clones only, minus some. The table has almost 85,000 clones, 65% to 90% seen once. The CDR3 totals 15 residues. Germline V CDR1 and CDR2: LGHNA, YNFKEQ. The trim removed 4 bases at V and 6 bases at J, leaving 6 bases unmatched. The sequence was collected from a man in his 60s with head and neck cancer. This rearrangement joins TRBV4-2 to TRBJ1-4; TRBD1 agrees at 9 bases. Sequencing used PBMCs. CDR3 nucleotide sequence: TGTGCCAGCAGCCCCTGGGGACAGGGAGATGAAAAACTGTTTTTT. Amino acids: CASSPWGQGDEKLFF.